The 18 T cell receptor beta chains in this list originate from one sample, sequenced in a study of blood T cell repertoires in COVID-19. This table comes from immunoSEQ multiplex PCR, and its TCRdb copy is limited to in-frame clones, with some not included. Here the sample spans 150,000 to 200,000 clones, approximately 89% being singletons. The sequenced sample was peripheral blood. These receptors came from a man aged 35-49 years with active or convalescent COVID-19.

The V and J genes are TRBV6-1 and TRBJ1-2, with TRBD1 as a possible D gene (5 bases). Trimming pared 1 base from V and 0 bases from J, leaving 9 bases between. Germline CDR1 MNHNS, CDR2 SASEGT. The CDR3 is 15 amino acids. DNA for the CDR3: TGTGCCAGCAGTGAAGTTCGGGGGGCTAACTATGGCTACACCTTC. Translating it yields CASSEVRGANYGYTF.

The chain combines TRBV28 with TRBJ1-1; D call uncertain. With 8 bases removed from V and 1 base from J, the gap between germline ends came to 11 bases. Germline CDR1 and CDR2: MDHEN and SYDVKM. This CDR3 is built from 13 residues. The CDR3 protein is CASLEDQNTEAFF. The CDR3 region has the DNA TGTGCCAGCTTGGAGGACCAGAACACTGAAGCTTTCTTT.

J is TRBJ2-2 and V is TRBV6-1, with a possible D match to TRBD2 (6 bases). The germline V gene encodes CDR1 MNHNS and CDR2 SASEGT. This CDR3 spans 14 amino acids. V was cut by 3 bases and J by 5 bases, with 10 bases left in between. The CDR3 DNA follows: TGTGCCAGCAGTGAGGGGGGACGAACCGGGGAGCTGTTTTTT. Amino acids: CASSEGGRTGELFF.

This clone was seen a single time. The CDR3 spells CASRPGGSGNTIYF. The CDR3 DNA reads TGTGCCAGCAGACCAGGGGGGTCTGGAAACACCATATATTTT. The rearrangement links TRBV7-9 to TRBJ1-3, with 7 bases identical to TRBD1. V shed 6 bases and J 1 base; nucleotides not matched to a gene: 3. The CDR3 sequence is 14 residues long. CDR1 and CDR2 from the germline V gene are SEHNR and FQNEAQ (reference sequence).

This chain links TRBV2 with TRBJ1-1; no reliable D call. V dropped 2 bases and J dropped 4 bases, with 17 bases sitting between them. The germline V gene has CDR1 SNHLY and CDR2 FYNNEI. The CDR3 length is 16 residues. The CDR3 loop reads CASSEPGDSRGTEAFF. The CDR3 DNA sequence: TGTGCCAGCAGTGAACCTGGAGACTCCCGTGGCACTGAAGCTTTCTTT.

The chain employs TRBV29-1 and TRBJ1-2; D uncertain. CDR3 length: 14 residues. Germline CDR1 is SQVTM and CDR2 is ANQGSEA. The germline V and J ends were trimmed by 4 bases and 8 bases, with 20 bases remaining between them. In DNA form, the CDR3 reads TGCAGCGTTGGATCCTCATACAGCCCCCTGGGCTACACCTTC. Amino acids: CSVGSSYSPLGYTF.

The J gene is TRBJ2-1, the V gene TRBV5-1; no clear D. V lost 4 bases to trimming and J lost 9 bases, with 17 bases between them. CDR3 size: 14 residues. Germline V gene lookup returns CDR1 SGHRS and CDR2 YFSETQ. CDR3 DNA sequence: TGCGCCAGCAGCCCCTCGGGTGGCGGAACTGAGCAGTTCTTC. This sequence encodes CASSPSGGGTEQFF.

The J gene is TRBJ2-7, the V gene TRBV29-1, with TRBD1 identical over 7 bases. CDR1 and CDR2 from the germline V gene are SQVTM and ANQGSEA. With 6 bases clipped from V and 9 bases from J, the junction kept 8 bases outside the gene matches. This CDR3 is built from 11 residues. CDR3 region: CSVRQGGAQYF. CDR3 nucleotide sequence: TGCAGCGTGCGACAGGGCGGAGCGCAGTACTTC.

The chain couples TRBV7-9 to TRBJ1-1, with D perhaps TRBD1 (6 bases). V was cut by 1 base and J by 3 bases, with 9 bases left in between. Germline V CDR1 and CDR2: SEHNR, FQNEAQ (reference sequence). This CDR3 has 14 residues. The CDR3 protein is CASSLGGQHTEAFF. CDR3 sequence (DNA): TGTGCCAGCAGCTTAGGGGGACAACACACTGAAGCTTTCTTT.

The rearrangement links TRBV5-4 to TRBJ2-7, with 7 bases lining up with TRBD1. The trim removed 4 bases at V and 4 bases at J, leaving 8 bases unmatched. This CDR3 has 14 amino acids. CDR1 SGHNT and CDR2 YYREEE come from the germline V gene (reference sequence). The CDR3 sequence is CASSRTGERYEQYF. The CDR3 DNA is TGTGCCAGCAGCAGAACAGGGGAAAGATACGAGCAGTACTTC.

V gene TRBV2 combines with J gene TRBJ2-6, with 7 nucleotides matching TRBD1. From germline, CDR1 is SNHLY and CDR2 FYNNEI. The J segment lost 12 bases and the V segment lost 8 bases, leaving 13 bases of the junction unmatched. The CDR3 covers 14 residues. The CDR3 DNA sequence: TGTGCCAGCGGAGTGCGAGGGGGCCAGGGCGTCCTGACTTTC. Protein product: CASGVRGGQGVLTF.

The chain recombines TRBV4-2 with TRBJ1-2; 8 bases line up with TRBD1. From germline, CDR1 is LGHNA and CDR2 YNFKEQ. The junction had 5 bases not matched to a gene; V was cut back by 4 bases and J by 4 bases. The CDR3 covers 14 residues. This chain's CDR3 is CASSPETGAYGYTF. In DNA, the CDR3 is TGTGCCAGCAGCCCAGAGACAGGGGCCTATGGCTACACCTTC.

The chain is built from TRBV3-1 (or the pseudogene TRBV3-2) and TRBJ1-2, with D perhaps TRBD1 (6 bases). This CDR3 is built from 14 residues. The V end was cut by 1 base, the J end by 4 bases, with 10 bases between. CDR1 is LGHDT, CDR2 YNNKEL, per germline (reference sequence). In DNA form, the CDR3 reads TGTGCCAGCAGCCAAGGGGGACACGTCTATGGCTACACCTTC. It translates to CASSQGGHVYGYTF.

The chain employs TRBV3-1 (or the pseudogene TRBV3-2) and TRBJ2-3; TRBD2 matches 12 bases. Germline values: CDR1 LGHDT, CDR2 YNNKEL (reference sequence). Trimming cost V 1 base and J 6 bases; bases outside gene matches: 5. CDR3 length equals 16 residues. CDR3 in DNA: TGTGCCAGCAGCCAAGTCCTAGCGGGGGGGTCGGATACGCAGTATTTT. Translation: CASSQVLAGGSDTQYF.

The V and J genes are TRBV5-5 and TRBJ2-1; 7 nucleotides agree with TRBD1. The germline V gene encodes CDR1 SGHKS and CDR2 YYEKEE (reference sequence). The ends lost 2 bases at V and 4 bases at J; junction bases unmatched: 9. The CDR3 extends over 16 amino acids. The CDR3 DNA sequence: TGTGCCAGCAGCTTACGAGACAGGGATCTATACAATGAGCAGTTCTTC. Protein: CASSLRDRDLYNEQFF.

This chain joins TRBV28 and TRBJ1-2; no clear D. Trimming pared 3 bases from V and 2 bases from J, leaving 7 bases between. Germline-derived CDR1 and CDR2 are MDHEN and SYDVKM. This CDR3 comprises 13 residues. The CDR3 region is CASSLEGNYGYTF. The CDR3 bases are TGTGCCAGCAGTTTGGAGGGAAACTATGGCTACACCTTC.

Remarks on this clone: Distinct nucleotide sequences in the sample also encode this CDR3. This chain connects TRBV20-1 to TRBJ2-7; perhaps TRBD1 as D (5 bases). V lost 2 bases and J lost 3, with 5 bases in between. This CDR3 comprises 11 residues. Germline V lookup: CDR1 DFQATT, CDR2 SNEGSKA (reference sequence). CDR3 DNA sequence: TGCAGTGCTAGACAGGGCTACGAGCAGTACTTC. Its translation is CSARQGYEQYF.

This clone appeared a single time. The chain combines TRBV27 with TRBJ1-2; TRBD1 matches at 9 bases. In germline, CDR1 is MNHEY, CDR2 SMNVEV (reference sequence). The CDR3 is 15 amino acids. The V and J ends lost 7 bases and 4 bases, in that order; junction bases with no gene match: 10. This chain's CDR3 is CASTPRQGVAYGYTF. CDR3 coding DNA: TGTGCCAGCACCCCTAGACAGGGGGTCGCCTATGGCTACACCTTC.